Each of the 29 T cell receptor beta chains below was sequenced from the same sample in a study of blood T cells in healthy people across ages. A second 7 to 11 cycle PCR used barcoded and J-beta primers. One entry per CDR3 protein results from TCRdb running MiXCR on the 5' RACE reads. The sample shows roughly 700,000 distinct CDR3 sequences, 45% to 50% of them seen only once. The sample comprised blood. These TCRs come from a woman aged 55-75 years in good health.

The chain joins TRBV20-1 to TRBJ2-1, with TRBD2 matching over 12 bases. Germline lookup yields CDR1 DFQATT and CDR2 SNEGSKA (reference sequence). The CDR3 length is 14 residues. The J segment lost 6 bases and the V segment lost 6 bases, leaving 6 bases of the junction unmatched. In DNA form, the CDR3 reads TGCAGTGCCCACCCTAGCGGGAGGGGCAATGAGCAGTTCTTC. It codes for CSAHPSGRGNEQFF.

The CDR3 is CASSSTRTGRTYNEQFF. DNA of the CDR3: TGTGCCAGCAGTTCCACCCGGACAGGGAGGACCTACAATGAGCAGTTCTTC. The genes are TRBV27 and TRBJ2-1, with TRBD1 identical over 8 bases. V gave up 4 bases and J gave up 2 bases; unmatched junction bases: 10. The germline gives CDR1 MNHEY, CDR2 SMNVEV (reference sequence). CDR3 length: 17 residues.

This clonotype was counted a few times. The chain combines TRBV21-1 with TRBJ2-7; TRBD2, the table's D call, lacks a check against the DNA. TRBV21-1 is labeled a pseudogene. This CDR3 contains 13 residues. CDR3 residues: CAREWRDTYEQYF. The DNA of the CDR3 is TGTGCCAGGGAGTGGCGGGATACCTACGAGCAGTACTTC.

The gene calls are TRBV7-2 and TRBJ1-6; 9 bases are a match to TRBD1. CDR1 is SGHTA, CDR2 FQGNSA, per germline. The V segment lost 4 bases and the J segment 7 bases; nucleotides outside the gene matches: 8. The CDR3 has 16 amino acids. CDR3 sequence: CASSSRTGEQNSPLHF. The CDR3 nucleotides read TGTGCCAGCAGCTCCCGGACAGGGGAGCAGAATTCACCCCTCCACTTT.

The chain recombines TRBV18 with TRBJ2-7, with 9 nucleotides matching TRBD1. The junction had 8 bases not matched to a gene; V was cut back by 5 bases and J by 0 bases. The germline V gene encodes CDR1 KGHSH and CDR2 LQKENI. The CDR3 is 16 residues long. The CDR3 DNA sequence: TGTGCCAGCTCAAAGGACAGGGGCCCCAGCTCCTACGAGCAGTACTTC. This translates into CASSKDRGPSSYEQYF.

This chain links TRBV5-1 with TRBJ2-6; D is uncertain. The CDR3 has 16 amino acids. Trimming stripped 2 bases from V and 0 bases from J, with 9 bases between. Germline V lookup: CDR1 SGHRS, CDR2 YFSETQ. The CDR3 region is CASSLEPSSGANVLTF. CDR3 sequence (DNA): TGCGCCAGCAGCTTAGAGCCCTCCTCTGGGGCCAACGTCCTGACTTTC.

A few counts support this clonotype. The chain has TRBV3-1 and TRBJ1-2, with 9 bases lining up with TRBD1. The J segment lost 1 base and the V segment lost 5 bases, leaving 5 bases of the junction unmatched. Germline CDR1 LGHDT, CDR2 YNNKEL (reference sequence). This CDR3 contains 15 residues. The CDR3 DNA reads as TGTGCCAGCAGCGCACAGGGGGCCGTTAACTATGGCTACACCTTC. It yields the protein CASSAQGAVNYGYTF.

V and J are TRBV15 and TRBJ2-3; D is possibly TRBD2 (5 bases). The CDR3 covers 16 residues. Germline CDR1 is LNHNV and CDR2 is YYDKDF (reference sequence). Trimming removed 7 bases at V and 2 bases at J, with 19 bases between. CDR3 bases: TGTGCCACCAACCTAGGACTCTCCGAGGTCACAGATACGCAGTATTTT. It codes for CATNLGLSEVTDTQYF.

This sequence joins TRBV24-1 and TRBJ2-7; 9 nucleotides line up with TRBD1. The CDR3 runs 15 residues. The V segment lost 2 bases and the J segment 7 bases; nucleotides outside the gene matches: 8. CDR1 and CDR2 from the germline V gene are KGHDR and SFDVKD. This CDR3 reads CATSDWDRAVDEQYF. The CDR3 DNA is TGTGCCACCAGTGATTGGGACAGGGCTGTCGATGAGCAGTACTTC.

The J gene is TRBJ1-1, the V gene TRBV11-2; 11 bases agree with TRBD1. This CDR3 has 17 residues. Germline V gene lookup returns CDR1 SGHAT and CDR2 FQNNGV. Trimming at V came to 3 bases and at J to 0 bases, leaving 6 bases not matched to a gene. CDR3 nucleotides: TGTGCCAGCAGCTTCGGACAGGGGGCCCAAGTGAACACTGAAGCTTTCTTT. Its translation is CASSFGQGAQVNTEAFF.

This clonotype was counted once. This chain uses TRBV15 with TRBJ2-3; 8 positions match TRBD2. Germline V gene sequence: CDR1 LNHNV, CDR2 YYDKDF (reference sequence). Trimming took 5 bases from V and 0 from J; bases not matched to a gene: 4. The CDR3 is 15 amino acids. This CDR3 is CATSGASGSTDTQYF. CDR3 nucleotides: TGTGCCACCAGCGGAGCTAGCGGGAGCACAGATACGCAGTATTTT.

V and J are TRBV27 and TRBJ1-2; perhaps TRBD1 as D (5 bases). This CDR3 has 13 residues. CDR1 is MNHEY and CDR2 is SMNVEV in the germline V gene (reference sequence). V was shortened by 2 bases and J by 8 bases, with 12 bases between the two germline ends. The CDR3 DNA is TGTGCCAGCAGTTTACCGAAGACAGCCGGCTACACCTTC. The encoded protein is CASSLPKTAGYTF.

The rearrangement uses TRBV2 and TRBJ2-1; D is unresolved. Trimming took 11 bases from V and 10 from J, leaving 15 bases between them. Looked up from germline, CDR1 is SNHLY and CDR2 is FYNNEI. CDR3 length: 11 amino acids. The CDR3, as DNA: TGTGCCTGTGGGCTGCACCGCGAGCAGTTCTTC. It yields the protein CACGLHREQFF.

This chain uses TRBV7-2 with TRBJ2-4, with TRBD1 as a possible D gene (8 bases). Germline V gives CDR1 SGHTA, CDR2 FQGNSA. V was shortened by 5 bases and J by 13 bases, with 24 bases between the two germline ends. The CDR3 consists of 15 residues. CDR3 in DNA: TGTGCCAGCAGCCCCGGGACAGGCGCATATAGCGGGCAGTACTTC. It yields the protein CASSPGTGAYSGQYF.

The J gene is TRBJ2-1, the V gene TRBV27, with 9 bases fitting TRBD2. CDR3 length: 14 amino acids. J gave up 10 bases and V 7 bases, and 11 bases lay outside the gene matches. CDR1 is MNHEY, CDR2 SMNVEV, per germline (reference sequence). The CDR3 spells CASNWRGGLGEQFF. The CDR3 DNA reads TGTGCCAGCAATTGGCGGGGGGGACTTGGCGAGCAGTTCTTC.

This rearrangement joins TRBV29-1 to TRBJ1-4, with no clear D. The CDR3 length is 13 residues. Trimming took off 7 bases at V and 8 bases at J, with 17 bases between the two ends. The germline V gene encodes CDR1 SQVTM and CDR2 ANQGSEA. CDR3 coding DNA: TGCAGCGCCCGACGGGGTATGAACGAAAAACTGTTTTTT. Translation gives CSARRGMNEKLFF.

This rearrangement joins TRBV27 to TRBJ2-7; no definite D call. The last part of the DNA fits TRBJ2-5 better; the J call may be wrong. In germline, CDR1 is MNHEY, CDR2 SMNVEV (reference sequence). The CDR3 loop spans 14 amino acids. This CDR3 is CASSLGPMRETQYF. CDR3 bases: TGTGCCAGCAGCCTCGGTCCTATGAGGGAGACCCAGTACTTC.

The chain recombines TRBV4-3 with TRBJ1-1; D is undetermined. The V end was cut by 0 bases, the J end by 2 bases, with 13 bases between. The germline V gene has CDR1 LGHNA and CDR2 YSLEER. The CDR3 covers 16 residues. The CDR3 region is CASSQDISDLNTEAFF. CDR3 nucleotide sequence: TGCGCCAGCAGCCAAGATATCTCAGACCTCAACACTGAAGCTTTCTTT.

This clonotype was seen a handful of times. The CDR3 loop is CSARLGTEAFF. The CDR3 DNA is TGCAGTGCCAGATTAGGCACTGAAGCTTTCTTT. The chain uses TRBV20-1 and TRBJ1-1; D ambiguous. With 6 bases removed from V and 4 bases from J, the gap between germline ends came to 9 bases. The CDR3 has 11 residues. Germline CDR1 DFQATT, CDR2 SNEGSKA (reference sequence).

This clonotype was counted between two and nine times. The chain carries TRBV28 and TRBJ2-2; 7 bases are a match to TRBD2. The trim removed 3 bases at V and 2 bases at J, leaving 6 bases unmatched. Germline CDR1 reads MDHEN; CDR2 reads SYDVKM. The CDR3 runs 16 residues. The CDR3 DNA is TGTGCCAGCAGTTTGTGGGAGGGGACCAACACCGGGGAGCTGTTTTTT. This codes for CASSLWEGTNTGELFF.

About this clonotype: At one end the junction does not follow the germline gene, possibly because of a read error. The CDR3 reads CASSLRAHTTGNAEAFF. In DNA form, the CDR3 reads TGTGCCAGCAGTTTAAGGGCCCATACGACAGGGAACGCTGAAGCTTTCTTT. This rearrangement joins TRBV6-6 to TRBJ1-1, with 7 bases that match TRBD1. In germline, CDR1 is MNHNY, CDR2 SVGAGI (reference sequence). The CDR3 consists of 17 residues.

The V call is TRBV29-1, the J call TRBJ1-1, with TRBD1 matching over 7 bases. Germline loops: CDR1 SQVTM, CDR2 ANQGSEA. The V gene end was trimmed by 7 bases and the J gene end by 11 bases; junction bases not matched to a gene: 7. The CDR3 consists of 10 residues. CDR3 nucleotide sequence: TGCAGCGGAGACAGGGATGCGGCTTTCTTT. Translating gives CSGDRDAAFF.

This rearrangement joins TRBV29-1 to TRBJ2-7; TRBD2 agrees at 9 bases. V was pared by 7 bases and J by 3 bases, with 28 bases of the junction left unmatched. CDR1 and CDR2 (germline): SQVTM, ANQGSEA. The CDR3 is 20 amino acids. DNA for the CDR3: TGCAGCGGTCATCCGGCAGAGTGCCTGGGGAGACTAGCGGTTTTCTACGAGCAGTACTTC. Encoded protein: CSGHPAECLGRLAVFYEQYF.

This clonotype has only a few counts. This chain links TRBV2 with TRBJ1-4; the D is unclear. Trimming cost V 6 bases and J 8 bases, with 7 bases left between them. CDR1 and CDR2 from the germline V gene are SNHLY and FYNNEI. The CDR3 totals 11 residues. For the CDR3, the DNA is TGTGCCAGCAGGATAAAGGAAAAACTGTTTTTT. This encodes CASRIKEKLFF.

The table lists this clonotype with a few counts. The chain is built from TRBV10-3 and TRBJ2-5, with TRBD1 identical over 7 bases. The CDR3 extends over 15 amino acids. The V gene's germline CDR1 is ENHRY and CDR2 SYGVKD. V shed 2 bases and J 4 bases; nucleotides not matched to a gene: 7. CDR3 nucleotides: TGTGCCATCAGTGAGCCGAGGACAGGCTTAGAGACCCAGTACTTC. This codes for CAISEPRTGLETQYF.

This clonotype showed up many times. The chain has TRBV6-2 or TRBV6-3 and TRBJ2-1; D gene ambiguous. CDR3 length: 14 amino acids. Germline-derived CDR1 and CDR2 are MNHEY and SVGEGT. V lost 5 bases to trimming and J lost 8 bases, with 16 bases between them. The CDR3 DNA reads TGTGCCAGCAGTGCCCGGACCGGCGGCGATGAGCAGTTCTTC. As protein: CASSARTGGDEQFF.

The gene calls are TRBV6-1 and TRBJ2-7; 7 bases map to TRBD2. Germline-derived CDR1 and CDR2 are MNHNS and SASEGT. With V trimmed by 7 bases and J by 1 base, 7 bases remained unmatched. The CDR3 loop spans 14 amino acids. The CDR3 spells CASKPGLGSYEQYF. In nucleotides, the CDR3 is TGTGCCAGCAAACCAGGACTAGGATCCTACGAGCAGTACTTC.

CDR3 region: CSASGGGQVETQYF. CDR3 coding DNA: TGCAGTGCTTCAGGCGGGGGGCAGGTAGAGACCCAGTACTTC. This chain connects TRBV20-1 to TRBJ2-5; TRBD2 matches 8 bases. V was clipped by 5 bases and J by 4 bases; unmatched bases: 9. CDR3 length: 14 residues. Germline CDR1 DFQATT, CDR2 SNEGSKA (reference sequence).

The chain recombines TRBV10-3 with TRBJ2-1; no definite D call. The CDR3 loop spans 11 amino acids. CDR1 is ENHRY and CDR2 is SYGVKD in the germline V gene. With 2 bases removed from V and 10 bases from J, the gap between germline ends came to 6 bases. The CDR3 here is CAISEQDEQFF. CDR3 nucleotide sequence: TGTGCCATCAGTGAGCAAGACGAGCAGTTCTTC.